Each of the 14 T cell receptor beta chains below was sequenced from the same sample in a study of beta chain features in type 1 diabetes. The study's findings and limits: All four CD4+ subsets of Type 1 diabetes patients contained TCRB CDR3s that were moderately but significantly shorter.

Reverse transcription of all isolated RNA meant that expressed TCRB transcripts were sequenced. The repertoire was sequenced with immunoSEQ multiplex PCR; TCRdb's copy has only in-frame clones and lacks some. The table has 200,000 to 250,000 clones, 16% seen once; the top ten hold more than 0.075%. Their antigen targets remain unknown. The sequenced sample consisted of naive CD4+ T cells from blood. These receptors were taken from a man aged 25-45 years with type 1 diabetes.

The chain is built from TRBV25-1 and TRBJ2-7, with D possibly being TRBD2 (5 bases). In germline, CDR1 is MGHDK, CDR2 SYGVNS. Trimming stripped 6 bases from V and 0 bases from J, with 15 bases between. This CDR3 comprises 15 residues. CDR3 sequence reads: CASSDYRADSYEQYF. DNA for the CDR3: TGTGCCAGCAGCGACTATCGGGCTGACTCCTACGAGCAGTACTTC.

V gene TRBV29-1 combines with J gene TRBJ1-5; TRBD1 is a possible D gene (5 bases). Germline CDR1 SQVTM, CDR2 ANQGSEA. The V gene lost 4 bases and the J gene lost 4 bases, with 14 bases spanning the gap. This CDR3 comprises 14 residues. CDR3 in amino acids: CSVGASGGNQPQHF. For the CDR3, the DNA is TGCAGCGTTGGAGCAAGCGGGGGTAATCAGCCCCAGCATTTT.

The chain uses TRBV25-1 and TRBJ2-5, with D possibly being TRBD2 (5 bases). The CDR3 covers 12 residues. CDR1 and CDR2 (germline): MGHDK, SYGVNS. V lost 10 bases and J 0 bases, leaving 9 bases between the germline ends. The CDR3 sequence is CATRGYQETQYF. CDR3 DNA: TGTGCCACCCGAGGGTACCAAGAGACCCAGTACTTC.

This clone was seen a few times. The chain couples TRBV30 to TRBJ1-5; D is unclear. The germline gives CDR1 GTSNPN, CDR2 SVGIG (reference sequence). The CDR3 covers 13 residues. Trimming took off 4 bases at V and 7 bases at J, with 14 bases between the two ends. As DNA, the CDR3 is TGTGCCTGGAATATGGAGAGCAGGCAGCCCCAGCATTTT. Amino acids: CAWNMESRQPQHF.

CDR3 DNA: TGTGCCTGGTCCGACCCGGGACTAGCCGTGTACGAGCAGTACTTC. Its translation is CAWSDPGLAVYEQYF. The V call is TRBV30, the J call TRBJ2-7; TRBD2 matches 9 bases. J lost 4 bases, V lost 5 bases, and 12 bases had no gene match. The CDR3 runs to 15 residues. In germline, CDR1 is GTSNPN, CDR2 SVGIG (reference sequence).

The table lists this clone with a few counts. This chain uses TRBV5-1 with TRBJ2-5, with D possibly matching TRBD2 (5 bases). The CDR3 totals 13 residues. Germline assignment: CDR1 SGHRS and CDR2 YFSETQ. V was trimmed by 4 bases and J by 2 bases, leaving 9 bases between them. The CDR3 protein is CASSRTVQETQYF. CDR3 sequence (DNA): TGCGCCAGCAGCCGGACTGTTCAAGAGACCCAGTACTTC.

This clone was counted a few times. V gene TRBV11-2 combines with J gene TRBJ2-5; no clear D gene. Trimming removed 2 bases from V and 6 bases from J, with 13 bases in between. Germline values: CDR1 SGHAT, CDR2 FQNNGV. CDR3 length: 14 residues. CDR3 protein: CASSLKMDLKTQYF. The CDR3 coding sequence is TGTGCCAGCAGCTTAAAGATGGATCTAAAGACCCAGTACTTC.

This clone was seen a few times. The CDR3 sequence: CSTRLGLQETQYF. CDR3 nucleotide sequence: TGCAGCACTCGTCTGGGACTCCAAGAGACCCAGTACTTC. V usage is TRBV29-1 and J usage is TRBJ2-5; possibly TRBD2 for D (6 bases). CDR3 length: 13 amino acids. Germline loops: CDR1 SQVTM, CDR2 ANQGSEA. V lost 8 bases and J 1 base, leaving 14 bases between the germline ends.

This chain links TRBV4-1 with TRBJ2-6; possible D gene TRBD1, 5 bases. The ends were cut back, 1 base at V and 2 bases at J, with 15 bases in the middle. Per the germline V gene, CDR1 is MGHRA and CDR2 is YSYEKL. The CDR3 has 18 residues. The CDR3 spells CASSQGTLQGTGANVLTF. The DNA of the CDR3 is TGCGCCAGCAGCCAAGGAACGCTTCAGGGAACTGGGGCCAACGTCCTGACTTTC.

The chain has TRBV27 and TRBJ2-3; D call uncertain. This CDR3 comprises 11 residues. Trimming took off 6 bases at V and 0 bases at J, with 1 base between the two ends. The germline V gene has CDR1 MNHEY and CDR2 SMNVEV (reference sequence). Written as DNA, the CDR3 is TGTGCCAGCAGAAGCACAGATACGCAGTATTTT. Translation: CASRSTDTQYF.

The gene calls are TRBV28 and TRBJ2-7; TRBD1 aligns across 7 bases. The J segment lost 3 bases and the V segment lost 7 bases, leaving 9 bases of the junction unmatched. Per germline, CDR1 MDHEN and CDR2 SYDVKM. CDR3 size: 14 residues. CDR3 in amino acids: CASIQGGSVYEQYF. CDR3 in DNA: TGTGCCAGCATCCAAGGGGGCTCTGTCTACGAGCAGTACTTC.

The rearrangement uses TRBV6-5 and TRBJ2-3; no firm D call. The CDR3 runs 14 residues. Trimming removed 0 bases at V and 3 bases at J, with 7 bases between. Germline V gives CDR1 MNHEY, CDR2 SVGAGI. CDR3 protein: CASSYSSVTDTQYF. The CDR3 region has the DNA TGTGCCAGCAGTTACTCTTCAGTTACAGATACGCAGTATTTT.

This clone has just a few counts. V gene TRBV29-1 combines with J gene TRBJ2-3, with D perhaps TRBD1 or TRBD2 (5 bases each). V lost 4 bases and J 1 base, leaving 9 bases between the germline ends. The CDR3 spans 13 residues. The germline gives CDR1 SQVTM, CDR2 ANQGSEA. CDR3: CSVGGPGTDTQYF. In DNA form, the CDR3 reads TGCAGCGTTGGGGGACCGGGCACAGATACGCAGTATTTT.

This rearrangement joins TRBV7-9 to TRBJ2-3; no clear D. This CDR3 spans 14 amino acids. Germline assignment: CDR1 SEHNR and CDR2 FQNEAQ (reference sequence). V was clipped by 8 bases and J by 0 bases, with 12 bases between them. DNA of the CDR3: TGTGCCAGCGTCCGGGCAGGAAGCACAGATACGCAGTATTTT. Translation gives CASVRAGSTDTQYF.